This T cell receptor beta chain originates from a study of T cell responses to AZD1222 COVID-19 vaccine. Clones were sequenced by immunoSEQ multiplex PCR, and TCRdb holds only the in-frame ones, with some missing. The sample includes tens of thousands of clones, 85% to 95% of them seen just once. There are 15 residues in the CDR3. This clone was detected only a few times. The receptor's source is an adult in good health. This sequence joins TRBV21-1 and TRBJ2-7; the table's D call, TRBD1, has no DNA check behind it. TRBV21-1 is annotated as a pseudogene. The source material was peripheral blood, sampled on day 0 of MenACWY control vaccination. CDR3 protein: CASSSDRALSYEQYF. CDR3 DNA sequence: TGTGCCAGCAGCAGTGACAGGGCCCTCTCCTACGAGCAGTACTTC.